This TCR beta chain was profiled in a study of shared clonotypes between healthy human individuals. Per the germline V gene, CDR1 is ENHRY and CDR2 is SYGVKD. The CDR3 is 13 amino acids. Trimming took 7 bases from V and 1 from J; bases not matched to a gene: 2. Sequenced by immunoSEQ multiplex PCR; TCRdb stores in-frame clones only, minus some. The data hold more than 2 million clones, with less than 95% observed a single time. Study outcomes and limitations: Naive subsets tended to show greater estimated richness than memory subsets. Approximately 5% was the fraction of naive CD4 clonotypes found shared across a few donors. Tissue TCR repertoires likely differ from these blood-only repertoires. All-four-donor shared clonotypes had higher generation probabilities than non-shared clonotypes did.

The naive CD8 subset, CD45RO-negative cells positively selected for CCR7, excluded terminally differentiated effector memory CD45RA+ cells. On this clone itself: As yet, its antigen is unknown.

The chain links TRBV10-3 to TRBJ2-3; 7 bases line up with TRBD1. Sequencing used naive CD8+ T cells sorted from blood. This TCR derives from a man between 18 and 35 years old in good health. The chain's CDR3 is CAITGQRTDTQYF. CDR3 nucleotide sequence: TGTGCCATCACGGGACAGCGCACAGATACGCAGTATTTT.